Following are 22 T cell receptor beta chains from one sample sequenced in a study of blood T cell repertoires in COVID-19. Data came from immunoSEQ multiplex PCR; TCRdb stores just in-frame clones and leaves some out. The sample consists of roughly 300,000 clones, roughly 90% of them appearing once. The sequenced material came from peripheral blood. These receptors originate from a young woman with COVID-19, enrolled during active disease.

The chain combines TRBV19 with TRBJ1-1; 8 positions agree with TRBD1. The CDR3 extends over 16 amino acids. Per the germline V gene, CDR1 is LNHDA and CDR2 is SQIVND (reference sequence). Trimming at V came to 3 bases and at J to 4 bases, leaving 10 bases not matched to a gene. This CDR3 is CASSIGDRGLGTEAFF. CDR3 DNA: TGTGCCAGTAGTATCGGAGACAGGGGTCTTGGCACTGAAGCTTTCTTT.

This clone has more than one count but fewer than ten. The chain recombines TRBV7-5 with TRBJ2-1; TRBD2, the table's D call, lacks a check against the DNA. TRBV7-5 is deemed a pseudogene. The CDR3 is 16 amino acids. The CDR3 sequence is CVRSNSSGDDYNEQFF. DNA of the CDR3: TGTGTCAGAAGCAACAGTAGCGGGGACGACTACAATGAGCAGTTCTTC.

In this sample, this clone turned up a few times. The chain employs TRBV7-7 and TRBJ1-3, with 8 bases that match TRBD1. The CDR3 spans 15 residues. With V trimmed by 5 bases and J by 2 bases, 5 bases remained unmatched. Germline CDR1 and CDR2: SSHAT and FNYEAQ (reference sequence). The CDR3 DNA reads TGTGCCAGCAGCCCGGGGACAGGACCTGGAAACACCATATATTTT. This codes for CASSPGTGPGNTIYF.

The V and J genes are TRBV25-1 and TRBJ1-3, with TRBD1 matching over 9 bases. With 6 bases clipped from V and 2 bases from J, the junction kept 8 bases outside the gene matches. The CDR3 runs 16 residues. Germline V gives CDR1 MGHDK, CDR2 SYGVNS. The CDR3 nucleotides are TGTGCCAGCAGCGCAGACAGGGGGGGACCTGGAAACACCATATATTTT. Amino acids: CASSADRGGPGNTIYF.

The CDR3 sequence: CASSRTGATGELFF. The CDR3 region has the DNA TGTGCCAGCAGTCGGACAGGGGCGACCGGGGAGCTGTTTTTT. The chain uses TRBV7-9 and TRBJ2-2; 9 bases fit TRBD1. There are 14 residues in the CDR3. CDR1 is SEHNR, CDR2 FQNEAQ, per germline (reference sequence). J gave up 5 bases and V 6 bases, and 4 bases lay outside the gene matches.

The rearrangement links TRBV27 to TRBJ1-2; maybe TRBD1 (6 bases). CDR3 length: 15 amino acids. Trimming took off 2 bases at V and 2 bases at J, with 12 bases between the two ends. Germline lookup yields CDR1 MNHEY and CDR2 SMNVEV (reference sequence). This CDR3 is CASSLTTGMNYGYTF. Written as DNA, the CDR3 is TGTGCCAGCAGTTTAACTACAGGGATGAACTATGGCTACACCTTC.

The J gene is TRBJ1-4, the V gene TRBV5-1, with D maybe TRBD1 (6 bases). The CDR3 sequence is 16 residues long. CDR1 and CDR2 (germline): SGHRS, YFSETQ. Trimming removed 0 bases at V and 4 bases at J, with 13 bases between. CDR3 in DNA: TGCGCCAGCAGCTTGGTCGTTCGGACAGATAATGAAAAACTGTTTTTT. Translation gives CASSLVVRTDNEKLFF.

The rearrangement joins TRBV11-2 to TRBJ2-2; 11 nucleotides line up with TRBD1. Germline V gives CDR1 SGHAT, CDR2 FQNNGV. CDR3 length equals 16 residues. J lost 5 bases, V lost 5 bases, and 7 bases had no gene match. CDR3 sequence (DNA): TGTGCCAGCAGCACTCGGACAGGGGGCAAGACCGGGGAGCTGTTTTTT. It specifies CASSTRTGGKTGELFF.

This chain links TRBV7-2 with TRBJ2-3, with 11 bases lining up with TRBD2. Germline CDR1 SGHTA, CDR2 FQGNSA. CDR3 length: 15 amino acids. Trimming removed 4 bases from V and 2 bases from J; junction bases left unmatched: 2. This CDR3 reads CASSWTSGPTDTQYF. The DNA for the CDR3 is TGTGCCAGCAGCTGGACTAGCGGGCCCACAGATACGCAGTATTTT.

The chain is built from TRBV12-3 or TRBV12-4 and TRBJ2-5; unclear D gene. V was pared by 5 bases and J by 3 bases, with 4 bases between. The CDR3 has 11 amino acids. DNA of the CDR3: TGTGCCAGCAGTCGGGAAGAGACCCAGTACTTC. Its protein product is CASSREETQYF.

This chain uses TRBV27 with TRBJ2-1, with TRBD2 matching 11 bases. The ends lost 5 bases at V and 5 bases at J; junction bases unmatched: 8. The CDR3 covers 16 residues. Germline loops: CDR1 MNHEY, CDR2 SMNVEV (reference sequence). The CDR3, as DNA: TGTGCCAGCAGTACCCGACTAGCGGGACTCAACAATGAGCAGTTCTTC. The encoded protein is CASSTRLAGLNNEQFF.

The chain joins TRBV18 to TRBJ1-4; 9 bases match TRBD1. There are 15 residues in the CDR3. The V segment lost 0 bases and the J segment 6 bases; nucleotides outside the gene matches: 2. The germline gives CDR1 KGHSH, CDR2 LQKENI. CDR3 sequence reads: CASSPPRTGDEKLFF. The CDR3 DNA reads TGTGCCAGCTCACCACCGCGGACAGGGGATGAAAAACTGTTTTTT.

The chain has TRBV4-1 and TRBJ1-1; the D is unclear. The CDR3 has 15 amino acids. V was shortened by 0 bases and J by 4 bases, with 12 bases between the two germline ends. Germline CDR1 reads MGHRA; CDR2 reads YSYEKL. In nucleotides, the CDR3 is TGCGCCAGCAGCCAAGATGCGGCCGGGGTCACTGAAGCTTTCTTT. Its protein is CASSQDAAGVTEAFF.

This sequence joins TRBV19 and TRBJ2-7, with TRBD2 matching 7 bases. V was clipped by 4 bases and J by 2 bases; unmatched bases: 8. The germline V gene has CDR1 LNHDA and CDR2 SQIVND (reference sequence). The CDR3 loop spans 15 amino acids. CDR3 bases: TGTGCCAGTAGTAGTCGGGGGGACCTACCCTACGAGCAGTACTTC. Protein: CASSSRGDLPYEQYF.

CDR3 in DNA: TGTGCCAGCTCACGGGCAGGGGGATCCTACGAGCAGTACTTC. Protein sequence: CASSRAGGSYEQYF. The V gene is TRBV18, the J gene TRBJ2-7, with 7 bases lining up with TRBD1. Germline V lookup: CDR1 KGHSH, CDR2 LQKENI. The V gene end was trimmed by 4 bases and the J gene end by 1 base; junction bases not matched to a gene: 4. CDR3 length: 14 amino acids.

J is TRBJ2-7 and V is TRBV2, with a possible D match to TRBD2 (6 bases). The germline V gene has CDR1 SNHLY and CDR2 FYNNEI. The V end lost 4 bases, the J end lost 2 bases, and 18 bases lay between the germline ends. The CDR3 runs 16 residues. CDR3 nucleotides: TGTGCCAGCAGTGCCCGTGGGGCTAGCGATGCCTACGAGCAGTACTTC. Its translation is CASSARGASDAYEQYF.

The rearrangement joins TRBV6-4 to TRBJ2-1, with 12 bases identical to TRBD1. Germline CDR1 and CDR2: MRHNA and SNTAGT. The CDR3 extends over 16 amino acids. J was trimmed by 9 bases and V by 0 bases; bases with no gene match: 6. The CDR3 loop is CASSDSPGQGAPEQFF. CDR3 DNA sequence: TGTGCCAGCAGTGACTCTCCGGGACAGGGGGCGCCTGAGCAGTTCTTC.

The chain employs TRBV5-1 and TRBJ1-4; 7 bases agree with TRBD1. Germline CDR1 reads SGHRS; CDR2 reads YFSETQ. The CDR3 sequence is 16 residues long. V dropped 4 bases and J dropped 3; count of bases not matched to a gene: 9. CDR3 in DNA: TGCGCCAGCAGCCCGTTGACAGGGCAGGCTAATGAAAAACTGTTTTTT. Amino acid sequence: CASSPLTGQANEKLFF.

This clone was seen a single time. The chain employs TRBV10-3 and TRBJ1-4, with 8 bases that match TRBD1. The CDR3 spans 15 residues. The V segment lost 6 bases and the J segment 6 bases; nucleotides outside the gene matches: 9. Germline assignment: CDR1 ENHRY and CDR2 SYGVKD. This CDR3 reads CAIRDPGGEDEKLFF. The CDR3 coding sequence is TGTGCCATCAGGGACCCAGGGGGCGAGGATGAAAAACTGTTTTTT.

J is TRBJ2-2 and V is TRBV6-1; 11 nucleotides align to TRBD2. CDR1 is MNHNS and CDR2 is SASEGT in the germline V gene. There are 17 residues in the CDR3. V trimming: 2 bases; J trimming: 5 bases; junction bases outside the gene matches: 7. Here the CDR3 DNA reads TGTGCCAGCAGTGAAAGCCTAGCGGGAGGAGGGACCGGGGAGCTGTTTTTT. This gives the protein CASSESLAGGGTGELFF.

The gene calls are TRBV25-1 and TRBJ2-1; no clear D gene. This CDR3 comprises 14 residues. Germline CDR1 is MGHDK and CDR2 is SYGVNS. Trimming took 4 bases from V and 3 from J, leaving 10 bases between them. The CDR3 DNA reads as TGTGCCAGCAGTGGCGGCGGATACTACAATGAGCAGTTCTTC. It yields the protein CASSGGGYYNEQFF.

This sequence joins TRBV5-1 and TRBJ2-5, with TRBD2 as a possible D gene (6 bases). Germline V gene lookup returns CDR1 SGHRS and CDR2 YFSETQ. V lost 7 bases and J lost 1, with 17 bases in between. CDR3 size: 15 residues. CDR3 sequence: CASSKEGTIQETQYF. The CDR3, as DNA: TGCGCCAGCTCCAAGGAGGGAACGATCCAAGAGACCCAGTACTTC.